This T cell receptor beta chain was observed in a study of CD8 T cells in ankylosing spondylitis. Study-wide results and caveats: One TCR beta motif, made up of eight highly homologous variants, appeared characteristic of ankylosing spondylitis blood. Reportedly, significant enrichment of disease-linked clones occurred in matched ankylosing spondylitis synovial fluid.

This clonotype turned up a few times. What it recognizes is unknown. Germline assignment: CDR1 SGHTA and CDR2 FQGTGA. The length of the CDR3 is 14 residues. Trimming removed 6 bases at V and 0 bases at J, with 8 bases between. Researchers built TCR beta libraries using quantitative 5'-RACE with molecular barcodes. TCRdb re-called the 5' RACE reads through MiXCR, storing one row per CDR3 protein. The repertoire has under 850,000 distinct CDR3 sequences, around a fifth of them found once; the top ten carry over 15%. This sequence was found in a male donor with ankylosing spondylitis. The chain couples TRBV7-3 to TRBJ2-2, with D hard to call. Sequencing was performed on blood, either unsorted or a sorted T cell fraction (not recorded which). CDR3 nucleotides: TGTGCCAGCAGGCGCACAGCGAACACCGGGGAGCTGTTTTTT. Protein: CASRRTANTGELFF. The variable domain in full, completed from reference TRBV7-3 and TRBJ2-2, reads GAGVSQTPSNKVTEKGKYVELRCDPISGHTALYWYRQSLGQGPEFLIYFQGTGAADDSGLPNDRFFAVRPEGSVSTLKIQRTERGDSAVYLCASRRTANTGELFFGEGSRLTVL.